This T cell receptor beta chain came from a study of immune heterogeneity within non-small cell lung tumors. As for the study in general: Squamous cell carcinomas accounted for a few of the tumors, non-squamous carcinomas for 10, and 1 was not otherwise specified. Findings of the study overall: Alongside site-unique high-frequency clones, identical dominant CDR3 beta clonotypes recurred across tumor sites within a patient. Local T-cell clonality was recorded as moderately but significantly correlated with local tumor mutational burden, with R around 0.34.

Sample share makes this clonotype medium-sized. No antigen is known for it. V lost 3 bases and J lost 9, with 23 bases in between. The CDR3 extends over 15 amino acids. Germline loops: CDR1 DFQATT, CDR2 SNEGSKA (reference sequence). TCRs were amplified from roughly 540 ng gDNA of bulk tumor per sample. Several biopsies per primary tumor were taken during surgery, spaced as far apart as possible. Their non-small cell lung cancer was newly diagnosed and untreated, and the patients underwent curative surgery. The donor pool consisted of newly diagnosed non-small cell lung cancer patients who were having surgery with curative intent. Multiplex PCR amplified the TCR beta CDR3 region. Its first round ran for approximately 11 cycles with 32 V and 13 J primers. One entry per CDR3 protein, called by TCRdb with MiXCR from the multiplex PCR reads. Of about 6,400 distinct CDR3 sequences in the sample, approximately 23% were seen once.

The receptor was isolated from a man in his 70s with non-small cell lung cancer. The chain employs TRBV20-1 and TRBJ1-1; a weak D match, TRBD1 (6 bases). Sequencing used lung tumor tissue. The chain's CDR3 is CSARVSRDTRNKAFF. The CDR3 nucleotides read TGCAGTGCTAGGGTATCCCGGGACACCCGTAATAAAGCTTTCTTT.